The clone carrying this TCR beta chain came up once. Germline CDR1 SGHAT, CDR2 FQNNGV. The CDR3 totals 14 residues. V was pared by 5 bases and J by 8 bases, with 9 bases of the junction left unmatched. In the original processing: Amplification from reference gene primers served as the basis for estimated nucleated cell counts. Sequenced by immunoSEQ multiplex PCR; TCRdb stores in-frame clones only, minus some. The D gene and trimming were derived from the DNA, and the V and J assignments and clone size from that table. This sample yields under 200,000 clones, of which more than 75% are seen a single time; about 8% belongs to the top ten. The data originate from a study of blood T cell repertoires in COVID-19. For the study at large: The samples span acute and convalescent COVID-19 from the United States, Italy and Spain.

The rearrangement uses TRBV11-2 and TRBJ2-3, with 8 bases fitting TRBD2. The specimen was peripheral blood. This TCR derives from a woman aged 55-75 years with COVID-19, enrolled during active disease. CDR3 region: CASSQPSGRGTQYF. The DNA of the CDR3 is TGTGCCAGCAGCCAGCCTAGCGGGCGGGGTACGCAGTATTTT.